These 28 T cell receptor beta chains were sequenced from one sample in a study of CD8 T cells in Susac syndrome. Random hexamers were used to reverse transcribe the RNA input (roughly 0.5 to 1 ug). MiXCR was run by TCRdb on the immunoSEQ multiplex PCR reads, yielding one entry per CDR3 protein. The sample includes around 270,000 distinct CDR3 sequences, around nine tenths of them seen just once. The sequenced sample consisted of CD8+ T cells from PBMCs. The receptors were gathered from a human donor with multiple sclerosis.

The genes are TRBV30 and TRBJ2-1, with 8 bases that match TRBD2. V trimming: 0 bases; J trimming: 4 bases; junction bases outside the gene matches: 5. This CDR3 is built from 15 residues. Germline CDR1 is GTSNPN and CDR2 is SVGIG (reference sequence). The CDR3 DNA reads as TGTGCCTGGAGTGTACTGGGACTAGAATACAATGAGCAGTTCTTC. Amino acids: CAWSVLGLEYNEQFF. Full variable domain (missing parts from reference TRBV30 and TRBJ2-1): SQTIHQWPATLVQPVGSPLSLECTVEGTSNPNLYWYRQAAGRGLQLLFYSVGIGQISSEVPQNLSASRPQDRQFILSSKKLLLSDSGFYLCAWSVLGLEYNEQFFGPGTRLTVL.

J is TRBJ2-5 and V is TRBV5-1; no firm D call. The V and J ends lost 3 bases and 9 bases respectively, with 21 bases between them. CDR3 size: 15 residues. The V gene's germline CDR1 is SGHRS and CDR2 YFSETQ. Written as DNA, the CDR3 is TGCGCCAGCAGCTCCAACTGGACCGATAGGTTCGCCCAGTACTTC. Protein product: CASSSNWTDRFAQYF.

The chain's CDR3 is CASSVDLAGVGEQYF. In DNA, the CDR3 is TGTGCCAGCAGCGTAGATCTAGCGGGAGTAGGGGAGCAGTACTTC. The gene calls are TRBV9 and TRBJ2-7; 10 bases are a match to TRBD2. The germline gives CDR1 SGDLS, CDR2 YYNGEE. Losses at the gene ends were 0 bases for V and 7 bases for J; bases not matched to a gene: 7. The CDR3 loop spans 15 amino acids.

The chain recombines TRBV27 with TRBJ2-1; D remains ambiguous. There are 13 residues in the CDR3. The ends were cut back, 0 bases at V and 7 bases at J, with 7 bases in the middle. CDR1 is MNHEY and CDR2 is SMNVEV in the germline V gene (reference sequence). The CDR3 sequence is CASSLSHRNEQFF. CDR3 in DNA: TGTGCCAGCAGTTTATCTCATCGGAATGAGCAGTTCTTC.

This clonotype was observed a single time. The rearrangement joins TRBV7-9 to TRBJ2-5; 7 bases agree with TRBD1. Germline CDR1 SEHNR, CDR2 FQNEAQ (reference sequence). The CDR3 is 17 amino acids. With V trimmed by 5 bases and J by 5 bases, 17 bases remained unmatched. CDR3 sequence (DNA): TGTGCCAGCAGCGTATACAGGGGACCCAACGATTACGAGACCCAGTACTTC. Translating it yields CASSVYRGPNDYETQYF.

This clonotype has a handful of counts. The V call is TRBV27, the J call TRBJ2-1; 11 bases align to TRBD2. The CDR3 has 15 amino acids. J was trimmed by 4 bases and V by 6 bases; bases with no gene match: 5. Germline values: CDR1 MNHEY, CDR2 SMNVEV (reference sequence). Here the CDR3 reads CASRPGTSGYNEQFF. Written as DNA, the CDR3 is TGTGCCAGCAGACCTGGGACTAGCGGTTACAATGAGCAGTTCTTC.

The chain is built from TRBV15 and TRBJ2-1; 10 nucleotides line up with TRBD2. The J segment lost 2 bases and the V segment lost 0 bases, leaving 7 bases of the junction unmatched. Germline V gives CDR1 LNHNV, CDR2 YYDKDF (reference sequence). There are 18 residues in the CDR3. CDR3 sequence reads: CATSRDIPSGGPYNEQFF. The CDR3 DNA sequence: TGTGCCACCAGCAGAGATATTCCTAGCGGGGGCCCCTACAATGAGCAGTTCTTC.

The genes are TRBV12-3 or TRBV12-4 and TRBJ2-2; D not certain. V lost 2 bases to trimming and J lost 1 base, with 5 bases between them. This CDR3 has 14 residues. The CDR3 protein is CASSLRGNTGELFF. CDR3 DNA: TGTGCCAGCAGTTTACGAGGGAACACCGGGGAGCTGTTTTTT.

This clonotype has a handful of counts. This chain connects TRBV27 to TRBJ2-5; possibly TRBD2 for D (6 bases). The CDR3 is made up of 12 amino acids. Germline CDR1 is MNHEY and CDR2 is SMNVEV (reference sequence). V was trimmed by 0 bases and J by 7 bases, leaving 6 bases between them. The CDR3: CASSLSGGTQYF. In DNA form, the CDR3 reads TGTGCCAGCAGTTTATCGGGGGGGACCCAGTACTTC.

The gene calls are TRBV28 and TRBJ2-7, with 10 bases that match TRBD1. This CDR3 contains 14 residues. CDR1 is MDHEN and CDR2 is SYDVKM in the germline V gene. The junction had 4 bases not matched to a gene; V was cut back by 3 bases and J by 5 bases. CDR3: CASSFPGQGNEQYF. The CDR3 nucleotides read TGTGCCAGCAGTTTCCCGGGACAGGGGAACGAGCAGTACTTC.

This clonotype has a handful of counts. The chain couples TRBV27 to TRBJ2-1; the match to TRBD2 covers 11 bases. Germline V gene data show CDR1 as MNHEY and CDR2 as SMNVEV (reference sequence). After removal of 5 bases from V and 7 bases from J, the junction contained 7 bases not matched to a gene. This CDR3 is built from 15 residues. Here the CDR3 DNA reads TGTGCCAGCAGTCCCGGGACTAGCGGAGTAAATGAGCAGTTCTTC. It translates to CASSPGTSGVNEQFF.

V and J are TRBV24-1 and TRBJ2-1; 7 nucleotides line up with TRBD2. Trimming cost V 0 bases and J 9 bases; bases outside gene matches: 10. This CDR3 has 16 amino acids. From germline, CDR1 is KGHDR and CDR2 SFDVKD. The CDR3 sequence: CATSDLHSSGVGEQFF. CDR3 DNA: TGTGCCACCAGTGATTTGCACTCCAGCGGGGTAGGTGAGCAGTTCTTC.

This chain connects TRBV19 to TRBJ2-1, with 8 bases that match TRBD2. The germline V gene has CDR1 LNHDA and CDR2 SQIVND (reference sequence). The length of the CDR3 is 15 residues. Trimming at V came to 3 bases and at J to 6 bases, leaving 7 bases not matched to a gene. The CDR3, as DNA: TGTGCCAGTAGTATCGGGACTAGAGGTGGCAATGAGCAGTTCTTC. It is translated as CASSIGTRGGNEQFF. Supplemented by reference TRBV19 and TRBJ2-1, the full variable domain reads DGGITQSPKYLFRKEGQNVTLSCEQNLNHDAMYWYRQDPGQGLRLIYYSQIVNDFQKGDIAEGYSVSREKKESFPLTVTSAQKNPTAFYLCASSIGTRGGNEQFFGPGTRLTVL.

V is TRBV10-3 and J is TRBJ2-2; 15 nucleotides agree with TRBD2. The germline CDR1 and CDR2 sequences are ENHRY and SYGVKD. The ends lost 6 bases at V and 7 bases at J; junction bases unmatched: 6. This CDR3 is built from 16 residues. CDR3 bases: TGTGCCATCAGCCAAGGACTAGCGGGAGGGTTCGGGGAGCTGTTTTTT. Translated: CAISQGLAGGFGELFF.

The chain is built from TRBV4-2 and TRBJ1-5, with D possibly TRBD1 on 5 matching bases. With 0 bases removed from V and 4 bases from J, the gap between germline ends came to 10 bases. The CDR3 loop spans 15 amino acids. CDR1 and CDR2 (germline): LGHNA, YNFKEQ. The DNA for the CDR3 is TGTGCCAGCAGCCAAGATGGGGCGCCAAATCAGCCCCAGCATTTT. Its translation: CASSQDGAPNQPQHF.

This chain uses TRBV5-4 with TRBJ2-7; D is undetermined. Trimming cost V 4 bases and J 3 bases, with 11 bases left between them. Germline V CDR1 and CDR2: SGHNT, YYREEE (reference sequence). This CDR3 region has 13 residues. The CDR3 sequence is CASSPESNYEQYF. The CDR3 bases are TGTGCCAGCAGCCCGGAGTCTAACTACGAGCAGTACTTC. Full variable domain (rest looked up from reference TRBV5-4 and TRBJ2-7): ETGVTQSPTHLIKTRGQQVTLRCSSQSGHNTVSWYQQALGQGPQFIFQYYREEENGRGNFPPRFSGLQFPNYSSELNVNALELDDSALYLCASSPESNYEQYFGPGTRLTVT.

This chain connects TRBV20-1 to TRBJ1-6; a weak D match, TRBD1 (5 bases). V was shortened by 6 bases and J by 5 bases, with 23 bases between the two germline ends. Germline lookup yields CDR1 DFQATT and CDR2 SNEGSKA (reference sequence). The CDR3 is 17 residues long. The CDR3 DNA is TGCAGTGCCAGGGTGATTGGGTTTCTGTTCCATAATTCACCCCTCCACTTT. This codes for CSARVIGFLFHNSPLHF.

The CDR3, as DNA: TGCGCCAGCAGTCACCCAACGGCAAGCAGGGGGGTCGGGGAGCACCAAGAGACCCAGTACTTC. The encoded protein is CASSHPTASRGVGEHQETQYF. The chain recombines TRBV23-1 with TRBJ2-5; tentative D call: TRBD1 (7 bases). TRBV23-1 has ORF status, its function being uncertain. V lost 3 bases and J 0 bases, leaving 29 bases between the germline ends. The CDR3 runs to 21 residues.

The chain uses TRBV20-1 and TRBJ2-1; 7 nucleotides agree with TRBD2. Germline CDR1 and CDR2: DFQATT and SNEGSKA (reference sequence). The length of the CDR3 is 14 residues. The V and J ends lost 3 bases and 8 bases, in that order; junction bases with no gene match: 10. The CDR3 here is CSASGERLAYEQFF. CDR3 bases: TGCAGTGCTAGTGGCGAACGACTAGCATATGAGCAGTTCTTC.

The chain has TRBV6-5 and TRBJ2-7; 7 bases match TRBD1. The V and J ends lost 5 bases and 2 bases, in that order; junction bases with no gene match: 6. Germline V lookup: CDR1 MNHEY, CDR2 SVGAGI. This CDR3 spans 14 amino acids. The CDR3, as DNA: TGTGCCAGCAGTATACTTACAGGGGCCTACGAGCAGTACTTC. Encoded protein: CASSILTGAYEQYF.

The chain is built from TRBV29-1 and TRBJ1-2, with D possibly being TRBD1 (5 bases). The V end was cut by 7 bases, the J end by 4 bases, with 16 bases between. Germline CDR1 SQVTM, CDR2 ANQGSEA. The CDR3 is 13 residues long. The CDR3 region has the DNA TGCAGCGCCCTCGATCGGGACGGCTATGGCTACACCTTC. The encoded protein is CSALDRDGYGYTF.

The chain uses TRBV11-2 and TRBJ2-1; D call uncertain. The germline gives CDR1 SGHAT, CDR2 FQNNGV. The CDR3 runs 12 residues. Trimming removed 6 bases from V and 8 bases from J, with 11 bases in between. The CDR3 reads CASRSMVDEQFF. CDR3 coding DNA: TGTGCCAGCAGATCTATGGTGGATGAGCAGTTCTTC.

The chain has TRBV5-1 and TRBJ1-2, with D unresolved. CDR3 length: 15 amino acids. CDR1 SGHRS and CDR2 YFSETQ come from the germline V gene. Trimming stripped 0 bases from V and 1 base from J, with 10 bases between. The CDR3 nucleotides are TGCGCCAGCAGCTTGGAAACTAGATATAACTATGGCTACACCTTC. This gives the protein CASSLETRYNYGYTF.

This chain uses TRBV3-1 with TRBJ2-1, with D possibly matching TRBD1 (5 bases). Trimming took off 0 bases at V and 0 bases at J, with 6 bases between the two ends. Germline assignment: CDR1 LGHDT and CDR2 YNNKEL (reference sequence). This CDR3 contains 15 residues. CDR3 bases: TGTGCCAGCAGCCAAGAGCAGGGCTCCTACAATGAGCAGTTCTTC. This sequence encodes CASSQEQGSYNEQFF.

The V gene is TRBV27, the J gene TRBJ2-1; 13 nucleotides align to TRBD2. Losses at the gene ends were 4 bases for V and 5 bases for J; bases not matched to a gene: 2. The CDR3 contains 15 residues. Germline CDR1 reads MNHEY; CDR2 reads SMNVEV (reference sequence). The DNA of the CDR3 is TGTGCCAGCAGTTCCGGGACTAGCGGGAACAATGAGCAGTTCTTC. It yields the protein CASSSGTSGNNEQFF.

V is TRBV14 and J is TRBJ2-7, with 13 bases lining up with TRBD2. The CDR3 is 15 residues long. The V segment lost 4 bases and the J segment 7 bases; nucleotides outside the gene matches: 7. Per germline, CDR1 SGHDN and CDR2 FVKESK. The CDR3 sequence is CASSPGLAGVGEQYF. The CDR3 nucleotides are TGTGCCAGCAGCCCCGGACTAGCGGGAGTTGGTGAGCAGTACTTC.

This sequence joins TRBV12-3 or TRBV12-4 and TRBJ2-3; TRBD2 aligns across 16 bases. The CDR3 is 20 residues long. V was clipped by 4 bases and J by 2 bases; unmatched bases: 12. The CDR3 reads CASSSPPGLAGGPNTDTQYF. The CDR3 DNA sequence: TGTGCCAGCAGTTCCCCTCCGGGACTAGCGGGAGGGCCGAACACAGATACGCAGTATTTT.

CDR3 nucleotides: TGTGCCAGCACCGGACAGGGGGCAGGTGGGGCCAACGTCCTGACTTTC. This translates into CASTGQGAGGANVLTF. The rearrangement uses TRBV13 and TRBJ2-6; 11 nucleotides agree with TRBD1. CDR3 length: 16 residues. Germline V gene data show CDR1 as PRHDT and CDR2 as FYEKMQ (reference sequence). After removal of 7 bases from V and 3 bases from J, the junction contained 5 bases not matched to a gene.